The TCR beta chain under discussion was sequenced for a study of CD8+CD57+ T cells in acquired aplastic anemia. In patients chosen for sequencing, flow cytometry had shown CD8+CD57+ cell expansion. Study-level points and caveats: Measurement in patients showed lower diversity in CD8+CD57+ cells than in total CD4+ and CD8+ pools.

Remarks on this clonotype: Its antigen remains unidentified.

Using genomic DNA as the template, TCR beta VDJ and CDR3 profiling was carried out. One entry per CDR3 protein results from TCRdb running MiXCR on the reads. The sample includes about 16,000 distinct CDR3 sequences, 30% to 45% of them seen just once. This receptor was identified in a human donor with aplastic anemia. Input material: CD8+CD57+ T cells sorted from PBMCs. Subset reported: bead-enriched CD8+CD57+ effector memory T cells from SAA patients.

The CDR3 DNA reads TGTGCCAGCGGATTCGGACAGCTCTATGGCTACACCTTC. As protein: CASGFGQLYGYTF. The chain couples TRBV5-5 to TRBJ1-2; tentatively, D is TRBD1 (6 bases). V was shortened by 7 bases and J by 4 bases, with 14 bases between the two germline ends. Germline CDR1 reads SGHKS; CDR2 reads YYEKEE (reference sequence). CDR3 size: 13 residues.